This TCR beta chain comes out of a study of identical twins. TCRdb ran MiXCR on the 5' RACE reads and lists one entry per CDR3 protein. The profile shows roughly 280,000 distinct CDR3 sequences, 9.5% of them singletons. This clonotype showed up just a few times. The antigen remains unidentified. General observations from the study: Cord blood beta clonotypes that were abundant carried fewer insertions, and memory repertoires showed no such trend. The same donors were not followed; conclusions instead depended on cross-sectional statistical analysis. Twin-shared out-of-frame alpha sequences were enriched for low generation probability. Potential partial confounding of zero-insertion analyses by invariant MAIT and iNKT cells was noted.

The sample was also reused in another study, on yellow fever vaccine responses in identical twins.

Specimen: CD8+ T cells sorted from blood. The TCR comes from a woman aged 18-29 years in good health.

The CDR3 protein is CASSSTEAFF. In DNA, the CDR3 is TGTGCCAGCAGCTCTACTGAAGCTTTCTTT. V and J are TRBV7-9 and TRBJ1-1; D gene uncertain. V lost 4 bases and J 5 bases, leaving 2 bases between the germline ends. CDR1 is SEHNR, CDR2 FQNEAQ, per germline (reference sequence). The CDR3 has 10 residues.